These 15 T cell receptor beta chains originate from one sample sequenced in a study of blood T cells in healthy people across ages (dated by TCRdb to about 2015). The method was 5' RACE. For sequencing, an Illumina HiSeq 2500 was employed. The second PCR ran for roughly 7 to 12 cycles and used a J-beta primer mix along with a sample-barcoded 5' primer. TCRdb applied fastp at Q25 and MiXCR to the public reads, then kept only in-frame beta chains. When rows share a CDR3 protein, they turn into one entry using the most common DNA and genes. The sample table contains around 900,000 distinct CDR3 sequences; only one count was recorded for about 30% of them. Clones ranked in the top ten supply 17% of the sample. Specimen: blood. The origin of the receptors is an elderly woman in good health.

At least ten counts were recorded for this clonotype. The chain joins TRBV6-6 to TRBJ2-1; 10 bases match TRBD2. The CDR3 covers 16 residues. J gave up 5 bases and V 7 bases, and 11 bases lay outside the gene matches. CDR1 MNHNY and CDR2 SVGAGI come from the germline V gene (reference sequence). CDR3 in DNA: TGTGCCAGCACTCCTGGGGCTAGCGGGGGAGACAATGAGCAGTTCTTC. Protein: CASTPGASGGDNEQFF.

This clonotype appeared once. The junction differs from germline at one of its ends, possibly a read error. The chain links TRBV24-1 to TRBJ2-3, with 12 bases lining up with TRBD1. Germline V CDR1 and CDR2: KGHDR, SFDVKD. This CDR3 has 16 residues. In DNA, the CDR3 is TGTGCCACCAGTGATCGCGGGACAGGGGGCGCAGATACGCAGGATTTT. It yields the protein CATSDRGTGGADTQDF.

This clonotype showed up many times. CDR3 sequence (DNA): TGTGCCAGCAGCTCCCCCGGACAGGGATGGCATGAGCAGTTCTTC. Protein product: CASSSPGQGWHEQFF. The V gene is TRBV7-2, the J gene TRBJ2-1; 8 nucleotides match TRBD1. The ends lost 4 bases at V and 8 bases at J; junction bases unmatched: 10. The CDR3 is 15 amino acids. CDR1 is SGHTA and CDR2 is FQGNSA in the germline V gene.

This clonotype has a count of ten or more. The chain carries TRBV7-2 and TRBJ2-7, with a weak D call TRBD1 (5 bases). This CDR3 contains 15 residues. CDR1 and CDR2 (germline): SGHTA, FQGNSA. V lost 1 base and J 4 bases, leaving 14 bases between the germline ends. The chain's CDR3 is CASSLVVGQGYEQYF. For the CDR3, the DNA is TGTGCCAGCAGCTTAGTTGTGGGCCAGGGATACGAGCAGTACTTC.

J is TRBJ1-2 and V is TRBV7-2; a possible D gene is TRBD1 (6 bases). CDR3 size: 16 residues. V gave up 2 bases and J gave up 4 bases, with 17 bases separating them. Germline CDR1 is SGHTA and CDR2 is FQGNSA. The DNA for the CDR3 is TGTGCCAGCAGCTTACCACGACAGGCGAACCTCTATGGCTACACCTTC. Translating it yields CASSLPRQANLYGYTF.

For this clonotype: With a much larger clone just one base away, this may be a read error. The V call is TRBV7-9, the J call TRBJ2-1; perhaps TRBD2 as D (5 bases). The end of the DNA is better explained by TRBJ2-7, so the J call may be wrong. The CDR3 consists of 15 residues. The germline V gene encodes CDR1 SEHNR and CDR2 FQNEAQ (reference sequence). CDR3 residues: CASSLLGAVTNEQYF. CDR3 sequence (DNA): TGTGCCAGCAGCTTACTGGGAGCGGTCACGAATGAGCAGTACTTC.

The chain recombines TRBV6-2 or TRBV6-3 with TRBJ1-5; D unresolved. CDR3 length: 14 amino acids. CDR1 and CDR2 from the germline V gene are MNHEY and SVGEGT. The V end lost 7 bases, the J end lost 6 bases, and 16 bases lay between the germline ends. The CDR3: CASTKGKGSQPQHF. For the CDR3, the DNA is TGTGCCAGCACCAAAGGAAAGGGCAGTCAGCCCCAGCATTTT.

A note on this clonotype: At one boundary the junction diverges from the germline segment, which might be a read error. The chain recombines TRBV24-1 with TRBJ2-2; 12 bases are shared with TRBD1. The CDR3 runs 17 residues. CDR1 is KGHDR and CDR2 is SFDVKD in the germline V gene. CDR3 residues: CAASDGTGGRLTGELFF. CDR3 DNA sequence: TGTGCCGCCAGTGATGGGACAGGGGGCCGATTAACCGGGGAGCTGTTTTTT.

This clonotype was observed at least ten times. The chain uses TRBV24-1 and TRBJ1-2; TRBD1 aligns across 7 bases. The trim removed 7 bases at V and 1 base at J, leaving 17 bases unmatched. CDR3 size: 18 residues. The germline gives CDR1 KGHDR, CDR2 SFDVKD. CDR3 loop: CATSHTGQAQWINYGYTF. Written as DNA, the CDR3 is TGTGCCACCAGCCACACAGGACAGGCCCAGTGGATTAACTATGGCTACACCTTC.

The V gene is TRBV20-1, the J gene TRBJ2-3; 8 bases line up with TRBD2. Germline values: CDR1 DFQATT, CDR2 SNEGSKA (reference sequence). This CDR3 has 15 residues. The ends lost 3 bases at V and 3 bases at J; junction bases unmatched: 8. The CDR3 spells CSARALGGGTDTQYF. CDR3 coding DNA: TGCAGTGCTAGGGCCCTGGGCGGGGGGACAGATACGCAGTATTTT.

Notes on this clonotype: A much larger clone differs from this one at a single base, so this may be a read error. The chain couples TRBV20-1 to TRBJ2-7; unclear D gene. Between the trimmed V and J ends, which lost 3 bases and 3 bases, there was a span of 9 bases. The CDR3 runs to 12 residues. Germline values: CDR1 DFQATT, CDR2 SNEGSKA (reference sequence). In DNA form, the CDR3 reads TGCAGTGCTAGTACGAATTTCTACGAGCAGTACTTC. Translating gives CSASTNFYEQYF.

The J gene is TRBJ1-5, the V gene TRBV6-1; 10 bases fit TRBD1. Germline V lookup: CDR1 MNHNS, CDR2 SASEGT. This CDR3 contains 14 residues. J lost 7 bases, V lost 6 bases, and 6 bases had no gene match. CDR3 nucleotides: TGTGCCAGCAGCGAGGGGACAGGGGTACAGCCCCAGCATTTT. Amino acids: CASSEGTGVQPQHF.

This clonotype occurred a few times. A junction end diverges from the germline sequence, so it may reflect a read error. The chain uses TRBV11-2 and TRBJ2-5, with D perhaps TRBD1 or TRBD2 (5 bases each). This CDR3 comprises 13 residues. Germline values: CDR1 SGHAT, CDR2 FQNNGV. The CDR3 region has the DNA TGTGCCAGCAGCCCGGGGACCCAAGAGACCCGGTACTTC. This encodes CASSPGTQETRYF. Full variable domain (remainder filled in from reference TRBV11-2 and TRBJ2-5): EAGVAQSPRYKIIEKRQSVAFWCNPISGHATLYWYQQILGQGPKLLIQFQNNGVVDDSQLPKDRFSAERLKGVDSTLKIQPAKLEDSAVYLCASSPGTQETRYFGPGTRLLVL.

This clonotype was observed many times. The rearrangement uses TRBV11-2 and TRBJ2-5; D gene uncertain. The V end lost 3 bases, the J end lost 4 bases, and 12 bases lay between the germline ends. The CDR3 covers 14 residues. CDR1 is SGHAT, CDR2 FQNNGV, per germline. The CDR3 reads CASSFNFSPETQYF. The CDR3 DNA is TGTGCCAGCAGCTTTAATTTTTCCCCAGAGACCCAGTACTTC.

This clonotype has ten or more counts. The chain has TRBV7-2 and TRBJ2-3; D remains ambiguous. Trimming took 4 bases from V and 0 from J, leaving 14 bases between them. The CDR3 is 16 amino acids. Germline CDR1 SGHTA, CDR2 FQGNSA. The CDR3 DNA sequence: TGTGCCAGCAGCTGGTCGGGCGGCCCAAGCACAGATACGCAGTATTTT. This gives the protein CASSWSGGPSTDTQYF.